The clone carrying this T cell receptor (beta chain) was counted ten times or more. These data belong to a study of early T cells in non-severe SARS-CoV-2 infection. Study as a whole: The study sequenced bulk RNA from unsorted whole blood, with chains unpaired.

In germline, CDR1 is MNHNS, CDR2 SASEGT. Trimming stripped 6 bases from V and 6 bases from J, with 18 bases between. This CDR3 has 15 residues. Researchers attached unique molecular identifiers to individual cDNA molecules. Using its own MiXCR run on the 5' RACE reads, TCRdb lists one record per CDR3 protein. The sample records about 57,000 distinct CDR3 sequences, 10% to 15% being singletons. Input material: whole blood. The chain carries TRBV6-1 and TRBJ1-5; D is ambiguous. This receptor was obtained from an adult who was a healthcare worker with PCR-confirmed SARS-CoV-2 infection or an uninfected control (not recorded which). CDR3 amino acids: CASRRQGSGVQPQHF. The CDR3 DNA sequence: TGTGCCAGCAGAAGACAAGGGTCCGGCGTTCAGCCCCAGCATTTT.